This is a list of T cell receptor beta chains from one sample in a study of cytomegalovirus exposure and HLA in healthy donors. The protocol was immunoSEQ multiplex PCR, while the TCRdb copy is restricted to in-frame clones and leaves out a portion. This table has around 130,000 clones, approximately 85% appearing once. Sequences were obtained from PBMCs. All receptors come from a woman aged 30 to 39 in good health and CMV-seropositive. CDR3s include the opening cysteine and the closing phenylalanine or tryptophan. A D gene is named only where the DNA matches it firmly. Clone size is shown for a subset of rows, as once, few, many or a class of expanded clone.

V: TRBV6-5; size: -; D: -; J: TRBJ1-2; DNA: TGTGCCAGCAGTCGAACGGGTTCGGACTATGGCTACACCTTC; CDR3: CASSRTGSDYGYTF
V: TRBV28; size: -; D: TRBD2; J: TRBJ2-7; DNA: TGTGCCAGCAGTCCGTGGAGTAGCGGGAGAAACGAGCAGTACTTC; CDR3: CASSPWSSGRNEQYF
V: TRBV19; size: -; D: -; J: TRBJ1-2; DNA: TGTGCCAGTAGTATCTCAGGGGACGGGAACTATGGCTACACCTTC; CDR3: CASSISGDGNYGYTF
V: TRBV29-1; size: -; D: TRBD2; J: TRBJ2-7; DNA: TGCAGCGTTGCGGGAGGGGGGACCTACGAGCAGTACTTC; CDR3: CSVAGGGTYEQYF
V: TRBV10-3; size: -; D: -; J: TRBJ1-2; DNA: TGTGCCATCACCCCCCTGGACAGTTATGGCTACACCTTC; CDR3: CAITPLDSYGYTF
V: TRBV6-5; size: -; D: -; J: TRBJ1-5; DNA: TGTGCCACCTCCCCCCAGGGTAATCAGCCCCAGCATTTT; CDR3: CATSPQGNQPQHF
V: TRBV25-1; size: -; D: -; J: TRBJ2-1; DNA: TGTGCCAGCAGTTCTCGGACTCTAGACTCCTACAATGAGCAGTTCTTC; CDR3: CASSSRTLDSYNEQFF
V: TRBV27; size: -; D: -; J: TRBJ1-2; DNA: TGTGCCAGCAGTTATAGGGCGGGACGCCTCTATGGCTACACCTTC; CDR3: CASSYRAGRLYGYTF
V: TRBV28; size: -; D: TRBD1; J: TRBJ1-1; DNA: TGTGCCAGCAGTAGGGACAGTGTGAACACTGAAGCTTTCTTT; CDR3: CASSRDSVNTEAFF
V: TRBV5-3; size: once; D: -; J: TRBJ1-2; DNA: TGTGCCAGAAGCTTGGGGCAGGGCCCTAACTATGGCTACACCTTC; CDR3: CARSLGQGPNYGYTF
V: TRBV5-1; size: -; D: TRBD2; J: TRBJ2-7; DNA: TGCGCCAGCAGCTTGGGGCTAGCGGGAGTGGGGGCGCACTTC; CDR3: CASSLGLAGVGAHF
V: TRBV4-2; size: -; D: -; J: TRBJ1-6; DNA: TGTGCCAGCAGCCGTGACAACTATAATTCACCCCTCCACTTT; CDR3: CASSRDNYNSPLHF
V: TRBV28; size: -; D: TRBD1; J: TRBJ2-6; DNA: TGTGCCAGCAGCCCTCTACAGGGGGCGCGTGGGGCCAACGTCCTGACTTTC; CDR3: CASSPLQGARGANVLTF
V: TRBV2; size: once; D: -; J: TRBJ2-1; DNA: TGTGCCAGCAGTGAAGCGCGTCAGGGTTTGGGGTACAATGAGCAGTTCTTC; CDR3: CASSEARQGLGYNEQFF
V: TRBV7-9; size: -; D: TRBD1; J: TRBJ2-7; DNA: TGTGCCAGCAGCTCAAGGACAGGAGCCTACGAGCAGTACTTC; CDR3: CASSSRTGAYEQYF
V: TRBV28; size: -; D: -; J: TRBJ2-7; DNA: TGTGCCAGCGTAGAAACAGGGCTATACGAGCAGTACTTC; CDR3: CASVETGLYEQYF
V: TRBV19; size: -; D: TRBD1; J: TRBJ1-5; DNA: TGTGCCAGTAGTATGGGTGGGCCGGCAGGGGGGTTAATAGTTAGCAATCAGCCCCAGCATTTT; CDR3: CASSMGGPAGGLIVSNQPQHF
V: TRBV2; size: -; D: -; J: TRBJ1-1; DNA: TGTGCCAGCAGCGTGAACAGGGACACTGAAGCTTTCTTT; CDR3: CASSVNRDTEAFF
V: TRBV28; size: -; D: -; J: TRBJ1-3; DNA: TGTGCCAGCAGTCCGTTGAGCGGTCGCTCTGGAAACACCATATATTTT; CDR3: CASSPLSGRSGNTIYF
V: TRBV15; size: -; D: TRBD1; J: TRBJ1-2; DNA: TGTGCCACCAGCAGAGTTCAGGGGGCCGGCTATGGCTACACCTTC; CDR3: CATSRVQGAGYGYTF
V: TRBV6-5; size: -; D: -; J: TRBJ1-1; DNA: TGTGCCAGCACCACTCCCGGGACTGAAGCTTTCTTT; CDR3: CASTTPGTEAFF
V: TRBV6-5; size: -; D: -; J: TRBJ1-4; DNA: TGTGCCACTGGGGGGTTTAATGAAAAACTGTTTTTT; CDR3: CATGGFNEKLFF
V: TRBV7-9; size: -; D: TRBD1; J: TRBJ1-2; DNA: TGTGCCAGCAGCTTCGGGCCCCGGACAGGGTATGGCTACACCTTC; CDR3: CASSFGPRTGYGYTF
V: TRBV2; size: -; D: -; J: TRBJ2-5; DNA: TGTGCCAGCAGTGCTCTTGCGGGGACCCAGTACTTC; CDR3: CASSALAGTQYF
V: TRBV6-5; size: few; D: TRBD1; J: TRBJ1-3; DNA: TGTGCCAGCAGTTACTCGATAACAGGGGAGGGAAACACCATATATTTT; CDR3: CASSYSITGEGNTIYF
V: TRBV10-2; size: -; D: -; J: TRBJ2-7; DNA: TGCGCCAGCAAGACGACAGAACAGCCGTTCGAGCAGTACTTC; CDR3: CASKTTEQPFEQYF
V: TRBV5-1; size: -; D: -; J: TRBJ1-2; DNA: TGCGCCAGCAGCCCGGGGGGGATTAACTATGGCTACACCTTC; CDR3: CASSPGGINYGYTF
V: TRBV28; size: -; D: TRBD1; J: TRBJ2-7; DNA: TGTGCCAGCAGTTACCCCCGGACAGGGTTGCCCCTCTCCTACGAGCAGTACTTC; CDR3: CASSYPRTGLPLSYEQYF
V: TRBV10-3; size: -; D: -; J: TRBJ1-1; DNA: TGTGCCATCAGCTTAGGGGAGGTGAACACTGAAGCTTTCTTT; CDR3: CAISLGEVNTEAFF
V: TRBV6-5; size: -; D: -; J: TRBJ1-1; DNA: TGTGCCAGCAGTTACCTAAGGGGCAGAAACACTGAAGCTTTCTTT; CDR3: CASSYLRGRNTEAFF
V: TRBV19; size: once; D: TRBD1; J: TRBJ2-3; DNA: TGTGCCAGTAGTTCGACAGGGAGCACAGATACGCAGTATTTT; CDR3: CASSSTGSTDTQYF
V: TRBV19; size: -; D: -; J: TRBJ1-5; DNA: TGTGCCAGTAGTATGCGGGGGCGACAGCCCCAGCATTTT; CDR3: CASSMRGRQPQHF
V: TRBV5-1; size: -; D: -; J: TRBJ2-7; DNA: TGCGCCAGCAGCTTGAATGGGGCCAGGTACTTC; CDR3: CASSLNGARYF
V: TRBV5-1; size: -; D: -; J: TRBJ2-1; DNA: TGCGCCAGCAGCCCGGGCGGAGCGGGGCAGGGGAATGAGCAGTTCTTC; CDR3: CASSPGGAGQGNEQFF
V: TRBV28; size: -; D: -; J: TRBJ2-7; DNA: TGTGCCAGCAGAAATACCTACGAGCAGTACTTC; CDR3: CASRNTYEQYF
V: TRBV27; size: -; D: -; J: TRBJ2-5; DNA: TGTGCCAGCAGTTTACGGGGAGAGACCCAGTACTTC; CDR3: CASSLRGETQYF
V: TRBV28; size: -; D: -; J: TRBJ2-7; DNA: TGTGCCAGCAGTCTTCCTCTGAGCTACGAGCAGTACTTC; CDR3: CASSLPLSYEQYF
V: TRBV4-1; size: -; D: -; J: TRBJ1-4; DNA: TGCGCCAGCAGCCAAGTGGGGCCTGCAAATGAAAAACTGTTTTTT; CDR3: CASSQVGPANEKLFF
V: TRBV19; size: -; D: -; J: TRBJ2-1; DNA: TGTGCCAGTAGTGACACGACAGATACCGAGCAGTTCTTC; CDR3: CASSDTTDTEQFF
V: TRBV10-2; size: few; D: TRBD2; J: TRBJ2-5; DNA: TGCGCCAGCACCGGACTAGAAGTTGAGGAGACCCAGTACTTC; CDR3: CASTGLEVEETQYF
V: TRBV7-7; size: -; D: TRBD2; J: TRBJ2-7; DNA: TGTGCCAGCAGCCAACCCCGCAGCGGGGCCTCCTACGAGCAGTACTTC; CDR3: CASSQPRSGASYEQYF
V: TRBV27; size: -; D: TRBD1; J: TRBJ2-3; DNA: TGTGCCAGCAGTTCCCTCTTCGGGACAGGGATCACAGATACGCAGTATTTT; CDR3: CASSSLFGTGITDTQYF
V: TRBV5-1; size: -; D: -; J: TRBJ2-2; DNA: TGCGCCAGCAGCTCGGGATTCGGGGAGCTGTTTTTT; CDR3: CASSSGFGELFF
V: TRBV14; size: -; D: -; J: TRBJ1-1; DNA: TGTGCCAGCAGCCAAGGCGGGGGGCGAAGCACTGAAGCTTTCTTT; CDR3: CASSQGGGRSTEAFF
V: TRBV4-1; size: -; D: -; J: TRBJ1-2; DNA: TGCGCCAGCAGCCAAGATCAGGGGAGCTATGGCTACACCTTC; CDR3: CASSQDQGSYGYTF
V: TRBV7-6; size: -; D: -; J: TRBJ1-2; DNA: TGTGCCAGCAGCTTAGGACTGAGCCTTAACTATGGCTACACCTTC; CDR3: CASSLGLSLNYGYTF
V: TRBV6-6; size: -; D: -; J: TRBJ2-7; DNA: TGTGCCAGCAGTTACGAGGACGAGCAGTACTTC; CDR3: CASSYEDEQYF
V: TRBV6-5; size: -; D: -; J: TRBJ1-1; DNA: TGTGCCAGCAGTCCCTCCGGACAGAGCACTGAAGCTTTCTTT; CDR3: CASSPSGQSTEAFF
V: TRBV19; size: -; D: -; J: TRBJ1-5; DNA: TGTGCCAGTACCATCGGAGAATGGGTTCAGCCCCAGCATTTT; CDR3: CASTIGEWVQPQHF
V: TRBV18; size: -; D: TRBD1; J: TRBJ1-1; DNA: TGTGCCAGCTCCACCGGGACAGCGAACACTGAAGCTTTCTTT; CDR3: CASSTGTANTEAFF
V: TRBV10-2; size: -; D: -; J: TRBJ2-3; DNA: TGCGCCAGCAGTGGAAATAGCGGACCAACTTCGGGGGGCACAGATACGCAGTATTTT; CDR3: CASSGNSGPTSGGTDTQYF
V: TRBV13; size: -; D: -; J: TRBJ1-1; DNA: TGTGCCAGCAGCTTCAGACGGGGGGAGAACACTGAAGCTTTCTTT; CDR3: CASSFRRGENTEAFF
V: TRBV5-4; size: -; D: -; J: TRBJ2-7; DNA: TGTGCCAGCAGCTTGGGTCCGGGGAAATACGAGCAGTACTTC; CDR3: CASSLGPGKYEQYF